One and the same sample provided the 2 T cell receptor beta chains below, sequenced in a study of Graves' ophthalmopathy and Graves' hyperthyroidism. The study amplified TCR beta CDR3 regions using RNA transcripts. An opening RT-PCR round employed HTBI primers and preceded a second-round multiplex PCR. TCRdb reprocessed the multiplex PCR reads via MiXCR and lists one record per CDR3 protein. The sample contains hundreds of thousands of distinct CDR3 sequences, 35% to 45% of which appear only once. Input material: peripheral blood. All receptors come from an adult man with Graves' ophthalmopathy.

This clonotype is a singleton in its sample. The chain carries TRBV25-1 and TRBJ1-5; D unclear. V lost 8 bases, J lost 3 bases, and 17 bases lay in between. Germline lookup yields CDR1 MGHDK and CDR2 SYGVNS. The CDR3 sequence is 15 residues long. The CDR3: CASSPGWWSNQPQHF. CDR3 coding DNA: TGTGCCAGCTCACCGGGTTGGTGGTCCAATCAGCCCCAGCATTTT.

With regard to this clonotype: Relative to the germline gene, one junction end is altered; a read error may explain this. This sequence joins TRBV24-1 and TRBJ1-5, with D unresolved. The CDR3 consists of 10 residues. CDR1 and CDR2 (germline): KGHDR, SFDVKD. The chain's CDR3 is CASLIQPQHF. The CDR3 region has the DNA TGTGCCTCCCTCATTCAGCCCCAACATTTT.